The clone carrying this TCR beta chain was seen once. How the authors handled the data: Estimated nucleated cell counts came from reference gene primer amplification. TCRdb keeps only in-frame clones here, not all; method: immunoSEQ multiplex PCR. The DNA gave D and trimming, while V, J and clone size come from that table. The data show 25,000 to 35,000 clones, with approximately 91% seen just once and about a tenth held by the top ten. J was trimmed by 9 bases and V by 5 bases; bases with no gene match: 6. CDR3 length: 14 residues. Germline CDR1 and CDR2: PRHDT and FYEKMQ (reference sequence). This sample was taken from a study of blood T cell repertoires in COVID-19.

Sequencing used peripheral blood. The chain combines TRBV13 with TRBJ2-1; TRBD1 matches at 11 bases. The TCR comes from a human donor with active COVID-19. The donor label of this sample is uncertain. CDR3 amino acids: CASSPRTGGAEQFF. CDR3 DNA: TGTGCCAGCAGCCCCCGGACAGGGGGCGCTGAGCAGTTCTTC.